Listed below are T cell receptor beta chains from one sample, sequenced in a study of blood T cell repertoires in COVID-19. Profiling relied on immunoSEQ multiplex PCR, and the TCRdb table lists in-frame clones only, not all of them. The data contain some 400,000 clones, over 75% of them singletons. The sequencing sample was made of PBMCs or T cells enriched from blood (not recorded which). Receptor source: a young man who had recovered from COVID-19. Each CDR3 is given without its conserved first and last residue.

v_call	j_call	cdr3_aa
TRBV3-1/TRBV3-2	TRBJ2-5	ASSWPRGPGETQY
TRBV2	TRBJ2-5	ASSEWAGPETQY
TRBV6-5	TRBJ1-5	ASNQGPRQPQH
TRBV6-6	TRBJ1-1	ASSYSIAKVNTEAF
TRBV18	TRBJ2-3	ASSPLAEADTQY
TRBV7-9	TRBJ1-4	ASSARTGGIEKLF
TRBV4-1	TRBJ1-5	ASSQVLGQLIAPQH
TRBV10-3	TRBJ2-7	AVRQSLPSYEQY
TRBV12-3/TRBV12-4	TRBJ1-2	ASSLADSYGYT
TRBV20-1	TRBJ1-1	SATGGTEAF
TRBV7-9	TRBJ2-3	ASSQLRTSGAHGDTQY
TRBV2	TRBJ1-1	ASSLSQGTEAF
TRBV2	TRBJ2-2	ASSEEVLPTGELF
TRBV14	TRBJ1-5	ASRVMTGHNQPQH
TRBV3-1/TRBV3-2	TRBJ2-1	ASSQDRQGFREQF
TRBV28	TRBJ1-2	ASRPGQSTYGYT